What follows are 15 T cell receptor beta chains derived from one specimen sequenced in a study of T-cell memory formation after mild COVID-19 (dated by TCRdb to about 2021). Libraries were constructed by 5' RACE. The sequencer was an Illumina NovaSeq 6000. The public sequencing data were trimmed at Q25 with fastp and processed into clonotypes with MiXCR by TCRdb, which kept only in-frame beta chains. Records with the same CDR3 protein are collapsed into one entry carrying the most frequent genes and DNA. The sample table shows approximately 440,000 distinct CDR3 sequences, and around 18% are seen once. Around 8.4% of the sample comes from the top ten. Input material: PBMCs or a T cell subset sorted from them (not recorded which). The receptors stem from an adult woman who had mild COVID-19 (a few samples of this study predate the infection). The sample titles of this study are shuffled in the database, so cell type and time point are left out; the donor was told from shared clones.

This chain uses TRBV7-9 with TRBJ2-1; 10 bases fit TRBD2. Germline values: CDR1 SEHNR, CDR2 FQNEAQ (reference sequence). The trim removed 2 bases at V and 10 bases at J, leaving 11 bases unmatched. The CDR3 has 16 amino acids. CDR3 in amino acids: CASSLTRGLAGVEQFF. The CDR3 DNA follows: TGTGCCAGCAGCTTAACACGGGGGCTAGCGGGAGTCGAGCAGTTCTTC.

This clonotype was seen more than once but under ten times. The chain employs TRBV12-3 or TRBV12-4 and TRBJ1-5; tentatively, D is TRBD1 (5 bases). The germline V and J ends were trimmed by 6 bases and 7 bases, with 13 bases remaining between them. The CDR3 loop spans 13 amino acids. This CDR3 reads CASSPGRWQPQHF. DNA of the CDR3: TGTGCCAGCAGCCCAGGGAGGTGGCAGCCCCAGCATTTT.

Only a few counts were recorded for this clonotype. V is TRBV6-5 and J is TRBJ2-2; 14 nucleotides line up with TRBD2. With V trimmed by 4 bases and J by 7 bases, 5 bases remained unmatched. This CDR3 is 16 amino acids long. CDR1 and CDR2 (germline): MNHEY, SVGAGI. CDR3 DNA: TGTGCCAGCAGTTCTGGGACTAGCGGGAGAATCGGGGAGCTGTTTTTT. Translated, it gives CASSSGTSGRIGELFF.

This clonotype was counted a few times. The chain has TRBV7-9 and TRBJ2-3; D call uncertain. Deletions cut 1 base from V and 4 bases from J, with 9 bases between. Germline lookup yields CDR1 SEHNR and CDR2 FQNEAQ (reference sequence). CDR3 length: 14 amino acids. The CDR3 bases are TGTGCCAGCAGCTTAGTCTTGGACCCAGATACGCAGTATTTT. Its translation: CASSLVLDPDTQYF. Supplemented by reference TRBV7-9 and TRBJ2-3, the full variable domain reads DTGVSQNPRHKITKRGQNVTFRCDPISEHNRLYWYRQTLGQGPEFLTYFQNEAQLEKSRLLSDRFSAERPKGSFSTLEIQRTEQGDSAMYLCASSLVLDPDTQYFGPGTRLTVL.

Concerning this clonotype: The junction and the germline gene differ at one end; a read error may be behind it. This rearrangement joins TRBV7-7 to TRBJ2-2, with D perhaps matching TRBD1 (5 bases). Per the germline V gene, CDR1 is SSHAT and CDR2 is FNYEAQ (reference sequence). CDR3 length: 14 amino acids. As DNA, the CDR3 is TGTGCTAGCAGCCTTAGTAGGGGCACCGGGGAGCTGTTTTTT. It translates to CASSLSRGTGELFF.

The chain uses TRBV5-1 and TRBJ1-2; 9 nucleotides match TRBD1. CDR1 SGHRS and CDR2 YFSETQ come from the germline V gene. The CDR3 spans 14 residues. The V segment lost 5 bases and the J segment 3 bases; nucleotides outside the gene matches: 5. The CDR3 nucleotides are TGCGCCAGCAGGGCCCGGGACAGGGACTATGGCTACACCTTC. Amino acids: CASRARDRDYGYTF.

V is TRBV5-8 and J is TRBJ2-7; either TRBD1 or TRBD2 may supply D (5 bases each). The germline V gene encodes CDR1 SGHTS and CDR2 YDEGEE. Trimming shortened V by 3 bases and J by 2 bases, and 9 bases separated the two germline ends. The CDR3 loop spans 13 amino acids. This CDR3 reads CASSSRGPYEQYF. CDR3 nucleotide sequence: TGTGCCAGCAGCTCGAGGGGCCCCTACGAGCAGTACTTC.

V and J are TRBV11-3 and TRBJ2-1; TRBD2 matches at 15 bases. The V segment lost 5 bases and the J segment 0 bases; nucleotides outside the gene matches: 8. Germline-derived CDR1 and CDR2 are SGHNT and YENEEA. This CDR3 has 19 amino acids. CDR3 in DNA: TGTGCCAGCAGCGGTCTCGGGACTAGCGGGAGGAGCTCCTACAATGAGCAGTTCTTC. As protein: CASSGLGTSGRSSYNEQFF.

This clonotype appeared a few times. The chain links TRBV12-5 to TRBJ2-5, with D perhaps TRBD1 (6 bases). The CDR3 length is 13 residues. V dropped 6 bases and J dropped 1 base, with 9 bases sitting between them. Germline lookup yields CDR1 LGHNT and CDR2 FRNRAP. The CDR3 loop reads CASGQGIQETQYF. The CDR3 DNA follows: TGTGCTAGTGGGCAGGGGATCCAAGAGACCCAGTACTTC. Supplemented by reference TRBV12-5 and TRBJ2-5, the full variable domain reads DARVTQTPRHKVTEMGQEVTMRCQPILGHNTVFWYRQTMMQGLELLAYFRNRAPLDDSGMPKDRFSAEMPDATLATLKIQPSEPRDSAVYFCASGQGIQETQYFGPGTRLLVL.

This chain joins TRBV7-2 and TRBJ2-7; D is undetermined. This CDR3 region has 13 residues. CDR1 is SGHTA, CDR2 FQGNSA, per germline. V lost 7 bases, J lost 3 bases, and 13 bases lay in between. CDR3 nucleotide sequence: TGTGCCAGCATCGCCCCCCTCGACTACGAGCAGTACTTC. Translated: CASIAPLDYEQYF.

This clonotype has a single count. The chain has TRBV2 and TRBJ2-7; D unclear. Germline assignment: CDR1 SNHLY and CDR2 FYNNEI. The V gene lost 5 bases and the J gene lost 4 bases, with 9 bases spanning the gap. The CDR3 runs 12 residues. CDR3 amino acids: CASSPSRYEQYF. CDR3 DNA sequence: TGTGCCAGCAGTCCTTCCCGTTACGAGCAGTACTTC.

The chain employs TRBV5-1 and TRBJ2-3; D possibly uses TRBD1 or TRBD2 (5 bases each). V was trimmed by 3 bases and J by 0 bases, leaving 11 bases between them. The CDR3 sequence is 15 residues long. CDR1 SGHRS and CDR2 YFSETQ come from the germline V gene. The CDR3 here is CASSSGTLSTDTQYF. CDR3 nucleotides: TGCGCCAGCAGCTCTGGGACCCTGAGCACAGATACGCAGTATTTT.

This chain joins TRBV30 and TRBJ2-6, with D unresolved. Germline V gene sequence: CDR1 GTSNPN, CDR2 SVGIG (reference sequence). This CDR3 region has 15 residues. The V gene lost 0 bases and the J gene lost 1 base, with 7 bases spanning the gap. The chain's CDR3 is CAWSVIQSGANVLTF. In nucleotides, the CDR3 is TGTGCCTGGAGTGTAATTCAGTCTGGGGCCAACGTCCTGACTTTC.

There are many counts of this clonotype. The chain employs TRBV12-3 or TRBV12-4 and TRBJ2-5; D is unclear. V lost 3 bases, J lost 5 bases, and 13 bases lay in between. This CDR3 spans 14 amino acids. The CDR3 sequence: CASSFSDGWETQYF. DNA of the CDR3: TGTGCCAGCAGTTTTTCGGACGGATGGGAGACCCAGTACTTC.

The rearrangement joins TRBV6-6 to TRBJ2-1; 8 bases match TRBD2. The germline V gene has CDR1 MNHNY and CDR2 SVGAGI (reference sequence). After removal of 6 bases from V and 7 bases from J, the junction contained 11 bases not matched to a gene. The CDR3 covers 15 residues. CDR3 loop: CASSPLGGAGNEQFF. DNA for the CDR3: TGTGCCAGCAGCCCCCTCGGGGGGGCCGGGAATGAGCAGTTCTTC.